A single sample gave rise to the 10 T cell receptor beta chains below, sequenced in a study of T-cell reconstitution after alpha-beta-depleted transplantation in children. During its preparation, the TCRbeta library received unique molecular identifiers. TCRdb reprocessed the PCR reads with MiXCR, giving one entry per CDR3 protein. The sample yields around 700,000 distinct CDR3 sequences, about 12% seen once. The sample here was PBMCs, taken before TCRalphabeta/CD19-depleted stem cell transplant. Every receptor here comes from a girl aged 2 to 9 with congenital amegakaryocytic thrombocytopenia, due to receive a stem cell transplant.

This clonotype was picked up a small number of times. The V gene is TRBV11-2, the J gene TRBJ1-3; 10 bases fit TRBD1. The junction had 21 bases not matched to a gene; V was cut back by 5 bases and J by 8 bases. Germline loops: CDR1 SGHAT, CDR2 FQNNGV. The CDR3 length is 19 residues. CDR3 nucleotides: TGTGCCAGCAGCAGGACCGGGACAGGGGCAAGCAAGAGTGGTCACACCATATATTTT. Protein product: CASSRTGTGASKSGHTIYF.

This clonotype was seen ten or more times. The rearrangement joins TRBV7-2 to TRBJ2-7; TRBD2 matches 8 bases. Germline loops: CDR1 SGHTA, CDR2 FQGNSA. The CDR3 covers 13 residues. For the CDR3, the DNA is TGTGCTAGCCGGGGGGGATTAACCTACGAGCAGTACTTC. This gives the protein CASRGGLTYEQYF.

A word on this clonotype: The junction shows a germline mismatch at one end, possibly a read error. The chain uses TRBV20-1 and TRBJ2-2; a possible D gene is TRBD2 (5 bases). The germline gives CDR1 DFQATT, CDR2 SNEGSKA (reference sequence). The CDR3 runs 14 residues. CDR3 coding DNA: TGCTGTGCTAGCAAGTATCCGGGCACCGGGGAGCTGTTTTTT. Protein: CCASKYPGTGELFF.

This clonotype showed up just a few times. The V and J genes are TRBV4-1 and TRBJ2-7; D is uncertain. The V end lost 0 bases, the J end lost 4 bases, and 10 bases lay between the germline ends. Germline values: CDR1 MGHRA, CDR2 YSYEKL. The CDR3 consists of 14 residues. Here the CDR3 reads CASSQESGKYEQYF. The DNA of the CDR3 is TGCGCCAGCAGCCAAGAGAGTGGCAAATACGAGCAGTACTTC.

There are a few counts of this clonotype. The rearrangement joins TRBV20-1 to TRBJ2-3; no reliable D call. Per the germline V gene, CDR1 is DFQATT and CDR2 is SNEGSKA (reference sequence). Trimming took 6 bases from V and 2 from J, leaving 15 bases between them. There are 14 residues in the CDR3. DNA of the CDR3: TGCAGTGCACCCAGGAAGGGCACCACAGATACGCAGTATTTT. This codes for CSAPRKGTTDTQYF.

This clonotype was recorded many times. This chain uses TRBV5-1 with TRBJ2-7; 7 positions match TRBD1. Germline loops: CDR1 SGHRS, CDR2 YFSETQ. The CDR3 is made up of 15 amino acids. The junction had 8 bases not matched to a gene; V was cut back by 2 bases and J by 3 bases. Here the CDR3 DNA reads TGCGCCAGCAGCTTAGTTCCGGGACAGAACTACGAGCAGTACTTC. Residues: CASSLVPGQNYEQYF.

This clonotype was seen at least ten times. The rearrangement uses TRBV5-1 and TRBJ2-5; D is unclear. CDR1 SGHRS and CDR2 YFSETQ come from the germline V gene. With 2 bases removed from V and 1 base from J, the gap between germline ends came to 9 bases. This CDR3 spans 14 amino acids. In DNA, the CDR3 is TGCGCCAGCAGCTTTCAGGACCTCCAAGAGACCCAGTACTTC. Protein: CASSFQDLQETQYF.

This clonotype was counted ten times or more. This clone may be a read error of a much larger clone one base away. The chain has TRBV5-1 and TRBJ2-3; 8 bases align to TRBD2. Germline V gene lookup returns CDR1 SGHRS and CDR2 YFSETQ. V was pared by 0 bases and J by 4 bases, with 4 bases of the junction left unmatched. The CDR3 is made up of 15 amino acids. For the CDR3, the DNA is TGCGCCAGCAGCTTGGTCGGGAGGGCCTCAGATACGCAGTATTTT. Encoded protein: CASSLVGRASDTQYF. Supplemented by reference TRBV5-1 and TRBJ2-3, the full variable domain reads KAGVTQTPRYLIKTRGQQVTLSCSPISGHRSVSWYQQTPGQGLQFLFEYFSETQRNKGNFPGRFSGRQFSNSRSEMNVSTLELGDSALYLCASSLVGRASDTQYFGPGTRLTVL.

The chain is built from TRBV5-1 and TRBJ2-1; TRBD2 agrees at 8 bases. This CDR3 has 15 amino acids. V lost 6 bases and J lost 2; bases outside the gene matches: 7. Germline assignment: CDR1 SGHRS and CDR2 YFSETQ. CDR3 in amino acids: CASNSGGVTYNEQFF. In nucleotides, the CDR3 is TGCGCCAGCAACTCGGGAGGGGTGACCTACAATGAGCAGTTCTTC. The full variable domain, rest sourced from reference TRBV5-1 and TRBJ2-1, is KAGVTQTPRYLIKTRGQQVTLSCSPISGHRSVSWYQQTPGQGLQFLFEYFSETQRNKGNFPGRFSGRQFSNSRSEMNVSTLELGDSALYLCASNSGGVTYNEQFFGPGTRLTVL.

This chain connects TRBV5-1 to TRBJ1-1; tentative D call: TRBD1 (5 bases). V was pared by 1 base and J by 1 base, with 17 bases between. The germline CDR1 and CDR2 sequences are SGHRS and YFSETQ. This CDR3 has 17 residues. CDR3 bases: TGCGCCAGCAGCTTGATTGTTATGGGACTCCGGAACACTGAAGCTTTCTTT. Translating gives CASSLIVMGLRNTEAFF.